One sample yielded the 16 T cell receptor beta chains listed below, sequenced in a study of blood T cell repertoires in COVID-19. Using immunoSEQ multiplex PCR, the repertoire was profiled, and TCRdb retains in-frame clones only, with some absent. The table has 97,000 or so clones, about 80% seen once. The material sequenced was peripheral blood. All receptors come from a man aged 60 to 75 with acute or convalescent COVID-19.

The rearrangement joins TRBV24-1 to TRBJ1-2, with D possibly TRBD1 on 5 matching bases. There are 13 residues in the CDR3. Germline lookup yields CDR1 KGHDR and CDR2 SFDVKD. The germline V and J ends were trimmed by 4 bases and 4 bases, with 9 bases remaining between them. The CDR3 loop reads CATSEGVGYGYTF. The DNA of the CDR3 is TGTGCCACCAGTGAAGGGGTTGGCTATGGCTACACCTTC.

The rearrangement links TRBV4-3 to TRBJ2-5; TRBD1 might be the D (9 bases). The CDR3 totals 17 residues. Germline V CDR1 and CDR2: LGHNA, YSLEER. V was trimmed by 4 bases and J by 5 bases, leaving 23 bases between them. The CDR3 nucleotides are TGCGCCAGCAGCCTCGGGGGGGGACAGGGCACAATCGAGACCCAGTACTTC. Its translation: CASSLGGGQGTIETQYF.

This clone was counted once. The CDR3 DNA follows: TGTGCCAGCAGCGCGGGACAGAACTACGAGCAGTACTTC. Residues: CASSAGQNYEQYF. The rearrangement joins TRBV7-3 to TRBJ2-7, with D possibly TRBD1 on 7 matching bases. The CDR3 is made up of 13 amino acids. V was trimmed by 5 bases and J by 3 bases, leaving 11 bases between them. CDR1 is SGHTA, CDR2 FQGTGA, per germline.

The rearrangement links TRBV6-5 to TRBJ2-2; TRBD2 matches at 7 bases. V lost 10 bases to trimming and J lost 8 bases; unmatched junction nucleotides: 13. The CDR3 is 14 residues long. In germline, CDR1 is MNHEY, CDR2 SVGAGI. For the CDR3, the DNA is TGTGCCAATCAGCCGATTACGCGGGAGGGGGAGCTGTTTTTT. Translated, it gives CANQPITREGELFF.

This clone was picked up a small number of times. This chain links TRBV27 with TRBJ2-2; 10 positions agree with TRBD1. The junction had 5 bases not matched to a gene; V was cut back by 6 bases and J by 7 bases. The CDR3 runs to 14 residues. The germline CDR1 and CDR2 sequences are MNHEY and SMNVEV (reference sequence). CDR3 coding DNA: TGTGCCAGCAGGGGACAGGGGATGATCGGGGAGCTGTTTTTT. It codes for CASRGQGMIGELFF.

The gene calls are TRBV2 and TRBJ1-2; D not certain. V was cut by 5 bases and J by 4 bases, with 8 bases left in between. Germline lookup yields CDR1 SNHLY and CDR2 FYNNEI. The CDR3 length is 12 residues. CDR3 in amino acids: CASSTYSYGYTF. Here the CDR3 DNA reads TGTGCCAGCAGTACCTATTCCTATGGCTACACCTTC.

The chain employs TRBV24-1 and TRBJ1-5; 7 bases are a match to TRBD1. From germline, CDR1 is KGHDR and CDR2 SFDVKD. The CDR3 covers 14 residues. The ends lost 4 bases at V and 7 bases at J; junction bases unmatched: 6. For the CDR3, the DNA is TGTGCCACCAGTGACTACAGACAGGGACAGCCCCAGCATTTT. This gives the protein CATSDYRQGQPQHF.

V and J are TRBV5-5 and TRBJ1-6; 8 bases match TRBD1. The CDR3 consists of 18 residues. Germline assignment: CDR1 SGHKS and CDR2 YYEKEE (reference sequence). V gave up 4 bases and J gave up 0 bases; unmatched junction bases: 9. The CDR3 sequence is CASSLTRTGSSYNSPLHF. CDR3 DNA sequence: TGTGCCAGCAGCCTCACCAGGACAGGGAGCTCCTATAATTCACCCCTCCACTTT.

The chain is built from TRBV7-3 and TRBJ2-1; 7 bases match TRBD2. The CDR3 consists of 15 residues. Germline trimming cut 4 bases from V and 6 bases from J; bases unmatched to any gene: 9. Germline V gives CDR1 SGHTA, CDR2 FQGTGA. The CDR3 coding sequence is TGTGCCAGCAGCTCGACCGTGACTAGCTTCAATGAGCAGTTCTTC. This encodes CASSSTVTSFNEQFF.

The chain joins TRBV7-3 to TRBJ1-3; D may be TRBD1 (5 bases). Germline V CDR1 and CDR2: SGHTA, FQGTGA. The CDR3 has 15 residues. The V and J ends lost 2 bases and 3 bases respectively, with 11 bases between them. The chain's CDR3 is CASSLGQGSGNTIYF. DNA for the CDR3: TGTGCCAGCAGCTTAGGTCAGGGTAGTGGAAACACCATATATTTT.

CDR3 in amino acids: CASSLAGQGPTEAFF. CDR3 sequence (DNA): TGTGCCAGCAGCTTAGCAGGGCAGGGGCCCACTGAAGCTTTCTTT. The rearrangement links TRBV7-8 to TRBJ1-1, with TRBD1 as a possible D gene (6 bases). Germline CDR1 is SGHVS and CDR2 is FQNEAQ. Trimming took 0 bases from V and 4 from J, leaving 12 bases between them. The CDR3 is 15 residues long. Combining the CDR3 with reference TRBV7-8 and TRBJ1-1 gives the whole variable domain GAGVSQSPRYKVAKRGQDVALRCDPISGHVSLFWYQQALGQGPEFLTYFQNEAQLDKSGLPSDRFFAERPEGSVSTLKIQRTQQEDSAVYLCASSLAGQGPTEAFFGQGTRLTVV.

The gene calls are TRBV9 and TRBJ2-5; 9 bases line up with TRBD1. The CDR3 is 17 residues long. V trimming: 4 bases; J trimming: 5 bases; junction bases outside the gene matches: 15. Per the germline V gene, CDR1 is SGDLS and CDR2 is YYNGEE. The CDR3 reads CASSPLWTGAPRETQYF. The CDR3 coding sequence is TGTGCCAGCAGCCCCCTTTGGACAGGGGCACCGAGGGAGACCCAGTACTTC.

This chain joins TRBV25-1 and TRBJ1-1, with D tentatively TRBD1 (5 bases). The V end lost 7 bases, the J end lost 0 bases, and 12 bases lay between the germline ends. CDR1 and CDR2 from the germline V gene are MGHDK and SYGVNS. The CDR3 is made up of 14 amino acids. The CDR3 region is CASTRRGLNTEAFF. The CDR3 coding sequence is TGTGCCAGCACCCGGCGGGGACTGAACACTGAAGCTTTCTTT.

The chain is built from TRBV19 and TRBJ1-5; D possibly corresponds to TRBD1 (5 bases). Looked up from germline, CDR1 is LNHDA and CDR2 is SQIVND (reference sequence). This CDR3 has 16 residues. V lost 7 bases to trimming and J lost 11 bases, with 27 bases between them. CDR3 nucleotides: TGTGCCAGTACCTCCGGGGGGGACTCGGCCCCTAGAGCCCAGCATTTT. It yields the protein CASTSGGDSAPRAQHF.

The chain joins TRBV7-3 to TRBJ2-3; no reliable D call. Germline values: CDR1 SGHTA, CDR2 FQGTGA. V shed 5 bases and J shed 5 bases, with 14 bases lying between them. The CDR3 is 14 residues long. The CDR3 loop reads CASSRSSLGDTQYF. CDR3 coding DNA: TGTGCCAGCAGCCGTAGCTCCCTAGGAGATACGCAGTATTTT.

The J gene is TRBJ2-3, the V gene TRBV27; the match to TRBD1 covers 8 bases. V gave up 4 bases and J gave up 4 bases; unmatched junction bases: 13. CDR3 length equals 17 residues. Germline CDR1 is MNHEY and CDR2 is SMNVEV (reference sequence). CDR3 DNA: TGTGCCAGCAGTTCCGCTCGACAGGGGAGGAACGCAGATACGCAGTATTTT. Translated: CASSSARQGRNADTQYF.